This T cell receptor beta chain emerged from a study of cytomegalovirus exposure and HLA in healthy donors. The wider study: HLA-typed donors were the source of tens of millions of unique TCRs held in an early data release.

Use of 60 Vbeta and 13 Jbeta primers characterized the PCR. Clones were sequenced by immunoSEQ multiplex PCR, and TCRdb holds only the in-frame ones, with some missing. The sample has fewer than 150,000 clones, about four fifths seen once. The TCR comes from a man aged 30-40 years in good health. The sequencing sample was made of PBMCs.

CDR3 sequence: CASSQLKFGKGVNEQFF. The CDR3 bases are TGCGCCAGCAGCCAGCTTAAATTTGGAAAAGGGGTCAATGAGCAGTTCTTC. This sequence joins TRBV5-1 and TRBJ2-1; tentative D call: TRBD1 (5 bases). V lost 4 bases and J 6 bases, leaving 23 bases between the germline ends. This CDR3 has 17 amino acids. Germline CDR1 reads SGHRS; CDR2 reads YFSETQ.